Listed here is a single TCR beta chain. Assay used: immunoSEQ multiplex PCR; TCRdb lists only in-frame clones, some missing. The sample has roughly 25,000 clones; about 92% are singletons. The sample is drawn from a study of blood T cell repertoires in COVID-19. The germline V gene encodes CDR1 SNHLY and CDR2 FYNNEI. There are 16 residues in the CDR3. V lost 6 bases and J lost 4, with 18 bases in between. The source of this sequence is a man between 65 and 79 years old with active COVID-19. The specimen sequenced was peripheral blood. The chain is built from TRBV2 and TRBJ2-2; D perhaps matches TRBD2 (5 bases). The CDR3 loop reads CASSLQGSGRTGELFF. In DNA form, the CDR3 reads TGTGCCAGCAGCCTCCAAGGGAGCGGCCGCACCGGGGAGCTGTTTTTT.